These 13 T cell receptor beta chains were all obtained from the same sample, sequenced in a study of blood T cells in healthy people across ages. Next came a second PCR, run for roughly 6 to 11 cycles, which used a sample-barcoded 5' primer along with a J-beta primer mix. Via MiXCR, TCRdb re-called the 5' RACE reads, giving one row per CDR3 protein. The sample carries about 1.8 million distinct CDR3 sequences, about 50% recorded once. The source material was blood. Every receptor here comes from a woman aged 40 to 49 in good health.

The rearrangement links TRBV4-3 to TRBJ2-5; D possibly matches TRBD1 or TRBD2 (7 bases each). The germline V gene encodes CDR1 LGHNA and CDR2 YSLEER. The CDR3 loop spans 14 amino acids. Trimming cost V 1 base and J 11 bases, with 17 bases left between them. The CDR3, as DNA: TGCGCCAGCAGCCAAGTCAACAGGGGAGGGGAGCAGTACTTC. Its protein is CASSQVNRGGEQYF.

The chain carries TRBV4-1 and TRBJ1-2; TRBD1 matches at 8 bases. J lost 8 bases, V lost 4 bases, and 6 bases had no gene match. The CDR3 extends over 13 amino acids. In germline, CDR1 is MGHRA, CDR2 YSYEKL. The CDR3 nucleotides are TGCGCCAGCAGCCCACCGGACAGGGAGGGCTACACCTTC. Translating it yields CASSPPDREGYTF.

This clonotype was counted a single time. The V gene is TRBV28, the J gene TRBJ1-6; 7 bases are shared with TRBD1. J gave up 2 bases and V 9 bases, and 7 bases lay outside the gene matches. This CDR3 region has 15 residues. The germline V gene encodes CDR1 MDHEN and CDR2 SYDVKM. CDR3 DNA: TGTGCCAGTAAGAGTCAGGGGGCCTATAATTCACCCCTCCACTTT. The encoded protein is CASKSQGAYNSPLHF.

The chain has TRBV6-6 and TRBJ2-7; TRBD2 matches at 9 bases. Germline CDR1 is MNHNY and CDR2 is SVGAGI (reference sequence). This CDR3 comprises 15 residues. V was pared by 2 bases and J by 6 bases, with 8 bases of the junction left unmatched. The CDR3 DNA sequence: TGTGCCAGCAGTTACGGGCGGGGGGGTCTAAGCGAGCAGTACTTC. Its protein is CASSYGRGGLSEQYF.

This clonotype was detected a few times. This chain links TRBV10-3 with TRBJ2-7; no firm D call. In germline, CDR1 is ENHRY, CDR2 SYGVKD. V was clipped by 2 bases and J by 7 bases, with 9 bases between them. This CDR3 spans 12 amino acids. In DNA, the CDR3 is TGTGCCATCAGTGAGGGCGGTCCGGAGCAGTACTTC. It encodes CAISEGGPEQYF.

This clonotype was observed a few times. The chain is built from TRBV2 and TRBJ2-3, with unresolved D. This CDR3 is built from 13 residues. Germline V gene data show CDR1 as SNHLY and CDR2 as FYNNEI. The V and J ends lost 7 bases and 5 bases respectively, with 13 bases between them. Here the CDR3 DNA reads TGTGCCAGCACCCTCAGCGAACTAGATACGCAGTATTTT. As protein: CASTLSELDTQYF.

The chain carries TRBV7-9 and TRBJ2-1; a weak D match, TRBD1 (6 bases). This CDR3 comprises 16 residues. Looked up from germline, CDR1 is SEHNR and CDR2 is FQNEAQ (reference sequence). V lost 8 bases and J lost 4, with 21 bases in between. The CDR3 is CASFLGGAHDYNEQFF. The CDR3 region has the DNA TGTGCCAGCTTCCTAGGGGGAGCCCACGATTACAATGAGCAGTTCTTC.

This clonotype was detected a few times. This rearrangement joins TRBV6-6 to TRBJ2-3; TRBD2 might be the D (5 bases). CDR1 and CDR2 from the germline V gene are MNHNY and SVGAGI (reference sequence). The CDR3 extends over 14 amino acids. The V gene lost 7 bases and the J gene lost 4 bases, with 15 bases spanning the gap. CDR3 in amino acids: CASKRDSAADTQYF. CDR3 bases: TGTGCCAGCAAACGAGATAGCGCGGCAGATACGCAGTATTTT.

This clonotype appeared once. The J gene is TRBJ2-1, the V gene TRBV28; 13 bases are a match to TRBD2. Germline V CDR1 and CDR2: MDHEN, SYDVKM. Trimming cost V 6 bases and J 5 bases; bases outside gene matches: 13. The CDR3 has 18 amino acids. CDR3: CASRPSRGTSGIHNEQFF. CDR3 nucleotide sequence: TGTGCCAGCAGGCCCTCGCGGGGGACTAGCGGGATACACAATGAGCAGTTCTTC. Variable domain in full (rest from reference TRBV28 and TRBJ2-1): DVKVTQSSRYLVKRTGEKVFLECVQDMDHENMFWYRQDPGLGLRLIYFSYDVKMKEKGDIPEGYSVSREKKERFSLILESASTNQTSMYLCASRPSRGTSGIHNEQFFGPGTRLTVL.

This clonotype was seen only once. The rearrangement joins TRBV16 to TRBJ1-1; D is unresolved. The germline gives CDR1 KGHSY, CDR2 FQNENV. With 3 bases removed from V and 0 bases from J, the gap between germline ends came to 20 bases. This CDR3 has 18 residues. The CDR3 DNA sequence: TGTGCCAGCAGCCATGATGAGTGGCCAGAACCTATGAACACTGAAGCTTTCTTT. This sequence encodes CASSHDEWPEPMNTEAFF. Together with reference TRBV16 and TRBJ1-1, the CDR3 gives the full variable domain: GEEVAQTPKHLVRGEGQKAKLYCAPIKGHSYVFWYQQVLKNEFKFLISFQNENVFDETGMPKERFSAKCLPNSPCSLEIQATKLEDSAVYFCASSHDEWPEPMNTEAFFGQGTRLTVV.

The gene calls are TRBV6-1 and TRBJ2-7; TRBD2 is a possible D gene (6 bases). The CDR3 length is 16 residues. The V end was cut by 4 bases, the J end by 1 base, with 17 bases between. CDR1 MNHNS and CDR2 SASEGT come from the germline V gene. As DNA, the CDR3 is TGTGCCAGCAGTGCGGCGGGACTCTTCATTTCCTACGAGCAGTACTTC. It is translated as CASSAAGLFISYEQYF.

The rearrangement uses TRBV6-5 and TRBJ2-6, with D unclear. The CDR3 runs 16 residues. V was pared by 0 bases and J by 0 bases, with 6 bases between. Germline V gene lookup returns CDR1 MNHEY and CDR2 SVGAGI. The CDR3 loop reads CASSYSKDSGANVLTF. DNA of the CDR3: TGTGCCAGCAGTTACTCGAAAGACTCTGGGGCCAACGTCCTGACTTTC.

V usage is TRBV6-5 and J usage is TRBJ2-7, with 7 bases lining up with TRBD1. The CDR3 is 14 amino acids. CDR1 is MNHEY and CDR2 is SVGAGI in the germline V gene. J gave up 0 bases and V 6 bases, and 5 bases lay outside the gene matches. The CDR3 reads CASRPDRSSYEQYF. In DNA form, the CDR3 reads TGTGCCAGCAGGCCGGACAGGAGCTCCTACGAGCAGTACTTC.